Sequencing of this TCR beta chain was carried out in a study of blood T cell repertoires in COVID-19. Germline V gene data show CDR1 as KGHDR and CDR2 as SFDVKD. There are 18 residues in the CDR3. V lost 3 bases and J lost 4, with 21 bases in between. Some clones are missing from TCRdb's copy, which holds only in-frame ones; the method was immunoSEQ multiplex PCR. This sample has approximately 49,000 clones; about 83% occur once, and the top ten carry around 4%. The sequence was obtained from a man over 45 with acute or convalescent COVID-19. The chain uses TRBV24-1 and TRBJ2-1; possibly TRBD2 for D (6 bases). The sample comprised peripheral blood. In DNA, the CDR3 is TGTGCCACCAGTGATCCCTCCGTCTTAGCGGAAGGGTACAATGAGCAGTTCTTC. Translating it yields CATSDPSVLAEGYNEQFF.